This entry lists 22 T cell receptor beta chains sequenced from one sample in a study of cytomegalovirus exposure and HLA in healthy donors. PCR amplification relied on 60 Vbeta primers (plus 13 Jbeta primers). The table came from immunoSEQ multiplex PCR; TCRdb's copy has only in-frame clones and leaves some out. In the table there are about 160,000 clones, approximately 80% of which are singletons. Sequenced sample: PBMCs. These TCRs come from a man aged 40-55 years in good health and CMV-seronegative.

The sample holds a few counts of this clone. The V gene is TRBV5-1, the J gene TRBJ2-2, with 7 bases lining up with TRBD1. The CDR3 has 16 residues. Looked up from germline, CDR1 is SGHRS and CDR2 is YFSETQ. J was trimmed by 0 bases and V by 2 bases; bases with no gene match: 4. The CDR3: CASSFDTGANTGELFF. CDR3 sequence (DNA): TGCGCCAGCAGCTTCGATACAGGGGCGAACACCGGGGAGCTGTTTTTT.

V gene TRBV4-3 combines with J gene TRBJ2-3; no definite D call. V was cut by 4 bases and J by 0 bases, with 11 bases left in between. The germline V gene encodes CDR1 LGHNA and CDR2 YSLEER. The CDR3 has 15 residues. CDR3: CASSRDGSSTDTQYF. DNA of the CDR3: TGCGCCAGCAGCCGAGACGGTTCTAGCACAGATACGCAGTATTTT.

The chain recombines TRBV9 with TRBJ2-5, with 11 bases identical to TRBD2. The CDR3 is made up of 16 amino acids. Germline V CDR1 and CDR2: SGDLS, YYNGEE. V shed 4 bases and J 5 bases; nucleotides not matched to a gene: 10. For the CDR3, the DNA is TGTGCCAGCAGCCCCTCCTCGACTAGCGGGGCGGAGACCCAGTACTTC. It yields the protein CASSPSSTSGAETQYF.

The CDR3 sequence: CASSPTGPYGYTF. CDR3 DNA sequence: TGTGCCAGCAGCCCAACAGGTCCCTATGGCTACACCTTC. This chain links TRBV6-5 with TRBJ1-2, with D possibly being TRBD1 (5 bases). The CDR3 consists of 13 residues. V was clipped by 6 bases and J by 4 bases, with 12 bases between them. Germline V CDR1 and CDR2: MNHEY, SVGAGI.

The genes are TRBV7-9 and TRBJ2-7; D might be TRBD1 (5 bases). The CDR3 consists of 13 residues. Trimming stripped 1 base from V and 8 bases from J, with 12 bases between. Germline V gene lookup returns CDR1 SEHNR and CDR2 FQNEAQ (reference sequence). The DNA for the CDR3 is TGTGCCAGCAGCTTAGAAGGCAGGGTTAAGCAGTACTTC. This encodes CASSLEGRVKQYF.

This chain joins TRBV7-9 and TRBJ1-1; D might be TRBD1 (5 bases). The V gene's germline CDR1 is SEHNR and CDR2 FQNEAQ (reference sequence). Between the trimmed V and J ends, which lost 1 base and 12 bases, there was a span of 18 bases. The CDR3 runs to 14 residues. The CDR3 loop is CASSLVPTQGKTFF. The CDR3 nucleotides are TGTGCCAGCAGCTTAGTACCGACGCAGGGTAAGACTTTCTTT.

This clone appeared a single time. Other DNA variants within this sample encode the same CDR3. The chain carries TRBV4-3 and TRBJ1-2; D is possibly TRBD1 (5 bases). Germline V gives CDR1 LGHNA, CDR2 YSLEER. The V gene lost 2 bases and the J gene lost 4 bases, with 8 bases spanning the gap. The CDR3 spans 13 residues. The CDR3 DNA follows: TGCGCCAGCAGCCAATCAGGGATCTATGGCTACACCTTC. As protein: CASSQSGIYGYTF.

The CDR3 DNA reads TGTGCCAGCAACAGGAATGGCAATCAGCCCCAGCATTTT. It specifies CASNRNGNQPQHF. The rearrangement uses TRBV27 and TRBJ1-5; a weak D match, TRBD1 (5 bases). The V end lost 7 bases, the J end lost 2 bases, and 9 bases lay between the germline ends. The CDR3 spans 13 residues. From germline, CDR1 is MNHEY and CDR2 SMNVEV (reference sequence).

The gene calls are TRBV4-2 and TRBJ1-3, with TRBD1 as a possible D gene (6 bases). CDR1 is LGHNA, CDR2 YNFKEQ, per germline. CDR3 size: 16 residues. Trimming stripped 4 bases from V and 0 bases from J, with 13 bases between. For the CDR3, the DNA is TGTGCCAGCAGCCTGGACAGCCCGAGCTCTGGAAACACCATATATTTT. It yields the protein CASSLDSPSSGNTIYF.

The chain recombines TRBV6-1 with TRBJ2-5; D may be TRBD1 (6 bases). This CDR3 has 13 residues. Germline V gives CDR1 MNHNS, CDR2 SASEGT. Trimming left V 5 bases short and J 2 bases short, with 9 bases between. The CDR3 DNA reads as TGTGCCAGCAGTCGGACAGAACAAGAGACCCAGTACTTC. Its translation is CASSRTEQETQYF.

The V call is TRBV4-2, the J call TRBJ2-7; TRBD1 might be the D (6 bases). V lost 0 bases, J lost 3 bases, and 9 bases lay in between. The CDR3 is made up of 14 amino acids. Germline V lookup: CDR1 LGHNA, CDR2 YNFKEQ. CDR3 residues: CASSQEGRGYEQYF. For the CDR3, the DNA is TGTGCCAGCAGCCAAGAAGGCAGGGGCTACGAGCAGTACTTC.

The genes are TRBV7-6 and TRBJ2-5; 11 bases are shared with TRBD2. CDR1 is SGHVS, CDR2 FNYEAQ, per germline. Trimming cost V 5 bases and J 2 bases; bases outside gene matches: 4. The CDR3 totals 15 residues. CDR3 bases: TGTGCCAGCAGCCCTAGGACTAGCGGGCAAGAGACCCAGTACTTC. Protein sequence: CASSPRTSGQETQYF.

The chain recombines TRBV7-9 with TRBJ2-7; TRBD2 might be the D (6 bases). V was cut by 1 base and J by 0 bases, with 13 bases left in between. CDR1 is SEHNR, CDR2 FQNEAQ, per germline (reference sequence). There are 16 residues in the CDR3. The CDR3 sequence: CASSLVSGAGSYEQYF. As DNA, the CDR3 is TGTGCCAGCAGCTTAGTTTCAGGAGCGGGCTCCTACGAGCAGTACTTC.

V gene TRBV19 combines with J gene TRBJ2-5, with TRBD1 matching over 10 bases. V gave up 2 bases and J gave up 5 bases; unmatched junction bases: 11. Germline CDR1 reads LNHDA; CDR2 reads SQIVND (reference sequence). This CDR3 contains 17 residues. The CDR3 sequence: CASSISWTGGGVETQYF. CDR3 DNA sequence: TGTGCCAGTAGTATATCCTGGACAGGGGGAGGTGTTGAGACCCAGTACTTC.

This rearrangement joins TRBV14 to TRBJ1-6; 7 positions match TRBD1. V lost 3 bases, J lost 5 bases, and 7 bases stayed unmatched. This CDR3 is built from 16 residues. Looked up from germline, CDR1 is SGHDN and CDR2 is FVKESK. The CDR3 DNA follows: TGTGCCAGCAGCCAGCACCGGGACAGAAATAATTCACCCCTCCACTTT. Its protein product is CASSQHRDRNNSPLHF.

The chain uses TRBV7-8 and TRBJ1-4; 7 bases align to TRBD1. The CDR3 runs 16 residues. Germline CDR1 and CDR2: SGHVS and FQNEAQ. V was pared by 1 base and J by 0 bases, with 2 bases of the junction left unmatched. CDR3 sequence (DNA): TGTGCCAGCAGCTTAGGTCAGGGGGCAACTAATGAAAAACTGTTTTTT. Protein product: CASSLGQGATNEKLFF.

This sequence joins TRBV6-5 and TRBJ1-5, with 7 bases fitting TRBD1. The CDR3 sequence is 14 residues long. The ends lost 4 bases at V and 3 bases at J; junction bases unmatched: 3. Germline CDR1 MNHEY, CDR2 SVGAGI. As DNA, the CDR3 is TGTGCCAGCAGTTCCGACAGGGCCAATCAGCCCCAGCATTTT. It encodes CASSSDRANQPQHF.

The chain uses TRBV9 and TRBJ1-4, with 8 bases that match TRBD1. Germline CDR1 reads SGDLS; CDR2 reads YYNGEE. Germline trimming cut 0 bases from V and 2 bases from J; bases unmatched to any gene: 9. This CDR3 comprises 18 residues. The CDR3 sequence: CASSVGSGTGGTNEKLFF. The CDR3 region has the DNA TGTGCCAGCAGCGTAGGGAGTGGGACAGGTGGCACTAATGAAAAACTGTTTTTT.

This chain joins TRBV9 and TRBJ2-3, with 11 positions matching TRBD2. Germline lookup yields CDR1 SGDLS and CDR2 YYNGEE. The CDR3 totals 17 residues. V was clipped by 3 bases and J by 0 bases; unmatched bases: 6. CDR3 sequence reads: CASSASGTSGSTDTQYF. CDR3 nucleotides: TGTGCCAGCAGCGCCTCCGGGACTAGCGGTAGCACAGATACGCAGTATTTT.

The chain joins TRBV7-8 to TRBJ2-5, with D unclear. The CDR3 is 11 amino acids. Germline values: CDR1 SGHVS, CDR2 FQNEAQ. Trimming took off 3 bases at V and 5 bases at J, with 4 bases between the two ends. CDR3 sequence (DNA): TGTGCCAGCAGCTTCGGGGAGACCCAGTACTTC. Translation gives CASSFGETQYF. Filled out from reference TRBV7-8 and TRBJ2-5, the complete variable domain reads GAGVSQSPRYKVAKRGQDVALRCDPISGHVSLFWYQQALGQGPEFLTYFQNEAQLDKSGLPSDRFFAERPEGSVSTLKIQRTQQEDSAVYLCASSFGETQYFGPGTRLLVL.

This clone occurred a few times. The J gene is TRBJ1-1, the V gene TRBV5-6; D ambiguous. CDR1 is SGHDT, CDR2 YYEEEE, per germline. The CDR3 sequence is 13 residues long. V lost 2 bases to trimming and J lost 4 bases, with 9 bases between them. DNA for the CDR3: TGTGCCAGCAGCTTTCGGGGTGCCACTGAAGCTTTCTTT. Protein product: CASSFRGATEAFF.

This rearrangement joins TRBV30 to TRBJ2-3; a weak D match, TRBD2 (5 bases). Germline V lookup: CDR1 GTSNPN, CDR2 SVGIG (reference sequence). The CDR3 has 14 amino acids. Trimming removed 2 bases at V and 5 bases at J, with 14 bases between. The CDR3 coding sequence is TGTGCCTGGAGTCTAGGCGGGCCACAAGATACGCAGTATTTT. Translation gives CAWSLGGPQDTQYF.